These 11 T cell receptor beta chains were sequenced from one sample in a study of blood T cells in healthy people across ages. The authors ran a second PCR of about 6 to 11 cycles using a sample-barcoded 5' primer and a J-beta primer mix. Via MiXCR, TCRdb re-called the 5' RACE reads, giving one row per CDR3 protein. The sample holds roughly 1,700,000 distinct CDR3 sequences; approximately 28% are singletons and the top ten take roughly 8%. The specimen sequenced was blood. The receptors stem from a woman aged 30 to 39 in good health.

This clonotype occurred a few times. The chain combines TRBV12-3 or TRBV12-4 with TRBJ1-4; tentative D call: TRBD1 (6 bases). Trimming took 7 bases from V and 7 from J, leaving 13 bases between them. CDR3 length: 13 residues. CDR3 loop: CASTRGGSEKLFF. Written as DNA, the CDR3 is TGTGCCAGCACCCGAGGGGGTAGTGAAAAACTGTTTTTT.

This clonotype has a handful of counts. The V gene is TRBV6-5, the J gene TRBJ2-5; D tentatively fits TRBD1 or TRBD2 (5 bases each). Trimming took off 0 bases at V and 4 bases at J, with 12 bases between the two ends. In germline, CDR1 is MNHEY, CDR2 SVGAGI. CDR3 length: 15 residues. The CDR3 bases are TGTGCCAGCAGTTACTCATTGGGGACCGGAGAGACCCAGTACTTC. It translates to CASSYSLGTGETQYF.

The genes are TRBV10-2 and TRBJ2-1; maybe TRBD2 (5 bases). Germline V gene sequence: CDR1 WSHSY, CDR2 SAAADI. The CDR3 has 15 amino acids. Trimming removed 5 bases from V and 1 base from J, with 12 bases in between. The CDR3 reads CASSTEGVSYNEQFF. CDR3 nucleotides: TGCGCCAGCAGTACAGAGGGAGTATCCTACAATGAGCAGTTCTTC.

The V call is TRBV20-1, the J call TRBJ2-1, with TRBD2 matching over 9 bases. V was clipped by 5 bases and J by 3 bases; unmatched bases: 5. The CDR3 runs to 14 residues. Germline V CDR1 and CDR2: DFQATT, SNEGSKA (reference sequence). CDR3 sequence reads: CSAQISGSYNEQFF. As DNA, the CDR3 is TGCAGTGCTCAGATTAGCGGGAGCTACAATGAGCAGTTCTTC.

V usage is TRBV9 and J usage is TRBJ2-1, with 9 bases aligning to TRBD2. The CDR3 loop spans 14 amino acids. The germline gives CDR1 SGDLS, CDR2 YYNGEE. After removal of 2 bases from V and 5 bases from J, the junction contained 2 bases not matched to a gene. This CDR3 is CASSVVAGDNEQFF. The CDR3 DNA reads TGTGCCAGCAGCGTGGTAGCGGGAGACAATGAGCAGTTCTTC. Combining the CDR3 with reference TRBV9 and TRBJ2-1 gives the whole variable domain DSGVTQTPKHLITATGQRVTLRCSPRSGDLSVYWYQQSLDQGLQFLIQYYNGEERAKGNILERFSAQQFPDLHSELNLSSLELGDSALYFCASSVVAGDNEQFFGPGTRLTVL.

For this clonotype: A read error may account for a junction end that differs from germline. J is TRBJ2-1 and V is TRBV7-2, with D possibly matching TRBD2 (6 bases). The CDR3 length is 15 residues. Germline CDR1 is SGHTA and CDR2 is FQGNSA. Here the CDR3 reads CAGSYYGDFADEQFF. The CDR3 DNA follows: TGTGCCGGCAGCTATTACGGGGACTTCGCCGATGAGCAGTTCTTC.

Only a few counts were recorded for this clonotype. J is TRBJ2-7 and V is TRBV12-5; D ambiguous. Per the germline V gene, CDR1 is LGHNT and CDR2 is FRNRAP. Trimming removed 10 bases at V and 2 bases at J, with 15 bases between. CDR3 length equals 13 residues. CDR3 sequence: CATSVQTPYEQYF. The CDR3 DNA sequence: TGTGCTACCTCCGTACAAACCCCCTACGAGCAGTACTTC.

This clonotype was observed a few times. The chain recombines TRBV6-5 with TRBJ2-7; a possible D gene is TRBD2 (6 bases). The CDR3 is 16 residues long. Trimming removed 5 bases from V and 2 bases from J, with 19 bases in between. Germline values: CDR1 MNHEY, CDR2 SVGAGI. CDR3 region: CASSRTPPGATYEQYF. The CDR3 bases are TGTGCCAGCAGTCGTACGCCTCCGGGAGCGACCTACGAGCAGTACTTC.

This clonotype was observed a few times. The chain uses TRBV6-5 and TRBJ1-1; D gene ambiguous. The CDR3 has 13 amino acids. V shed 6 bases and J shed 1 base, with 9 bases lying between them. The germline V gene has CDR1 MNHEY and CDR2 SVGAGI. The CDR3 is CASRYTKNTEAFF. CDR3 nucleotide sequence: TGTGCCAGCAGGTACACAAAGAACACTGAAGCTTTCTTT.

The chain has TRBV9 and TRBJ2-5, with D unresolved. V was pared by 0 bases and J by 5 bases, with 11 bases between. The CDR3 is 14 amino acids. In germline, CDR1 is SGDLS, CDR2 YYNGEE. Written as DNA, the CDR3 is TGTGCCAGCAGCGTAGAGGGTTCGGTGGAGACCCAGTACTTC. Residues: CASSVEGSVETQYF.

This clonotype was seen only a few times. The J gene is TRBJ2-5, the V gene TRBV18; possibly TRBD1 for D (6 bases). Between the trimmed V and J ends, which lost 3 bases and 4 bases, there was a span of 9 bases. Germline V gene lookup returns CDR1 KGHSH and CDR2 LQKENI. This CDR3 contains 13 residues. The DNA for the CDR3 is TGTGCCAGCTCACCGCAGGGGTTAGAGACCCAGTACTTC. Amino acid sequence: CASSPQGLETQYF.